The T cell receptor beta chain under discussion was sequenced for a study of T-cell memory formation after mild COVID-19 (TCRdb year 2021). A note on the overall study: TCR sequence clusters from the two donors were found to be largely donor specific. T-cell clones expanding and contracting after mild COVID-19 in two donors were tracked by longitudinal TCRalpha and TCRbeta repertoire sequencing. The cohort comprised two young, previously healthy adult volunteers, one female and one male. General conclusions and limits of the study: Contracting CD4+ clones were found mainly in CM and EM memory subsets, while CD8+ clones were enriched in EMRA. SARS-CoV-2 specificity of the second-wave clones peaking on day 37 was not confirmed. Some responding clones were found in pre-infection memory, which suggests that pre-existing cross-reactive memory T cells took part in the SARS-CoV-2 response. Clones contracting from day 15 to 85 had balanced CD4/CD8 phenotypes, while a second wave expanding from day 15 to 37 was biased towards CD4+. Only a couple of mild cases were covered by the study, and larger cohorts that include severe cases with pre-infection samples were considered necessary.

This clonotype was recorded at least ten times. Its antigen is currently not known. Nothing much larger sits one base from this clone, and base qualities are not available. CDR1 SGHKS and CDR2 YYEKEE were looked up in the germline V gene (reference sequence). The CDR3 measures 16 amino acids from cysteine to valine. Only the CDR3 region is kept as DNA, spanning 48 bases read in frame from base 1. The V end loses 5 bases and the J end loses 3 bases, and a stretch of 21 bases separates them. Ficoll-Paque density gradient centrifugation was the method used to isolate PBMCs. TCRdb names Illumina NovaSeq 6000 as the instrument used. cDNA libraries for TCRalpha and TCRbeta were prepared by 5'RACE using constant-segment primers, with sample barcodes and unique molecular identifiers added. RNA was extracted from every sample with Trizol reagent. Libraries were amplified in two PCR steps, with a second sample barcode and Illumina TruSeq adapters added in the second step. Libraries were sequenced on an Illumina NovaSeq with 2 x 150 bp paired-end reads. The authors' analysis ran thus. The reads were demultiplexed and collapsed into UMI-guided consensus sequences using migec v1.2.7. Using mixcr v2.1.11, UMI consensuses were aligned to TRA and TRB V and J templates and then assembled into clonotypes. Expanded or contracted clonotypes were those called significant by both edgeR and NoisET, with noise models trained on biological replicates. For edgeR calls, the cutoffs were a false discovery rate-adjusted p below 0.01 and a log2 fold-change threshold of 1. As an exploratory analysis of dynamics, PCA with hierarchical clustering was applied to max-normalized trajectories of the 1000 most abundant clonotypes. The CD4 or CD8 phenotype of responding clones was assigned using the separately sequenced CD4+ and CD8+ repertoires. The public reads were run again by TCRdb, first through fastp at Q25 and then through MiXCR, and only productive beta chains were kept. Each record represents a unique CDR3 protein, reported with the most common genes and DNA among its rows. Clone size and V and J calls follow TCRdb, not the original study. The sample table lists hundreds of thousands of distinct CDR3 sequences, roughly 18% of them with a count of one. The ten largest clonotypes hold around a fifth of the sample.

The TCR was taken from a young man who had mild COVID-19 (a few samples of this study predate the infection). The sample titles of this study are shuffled in the database, so cell type and time point are left out; the donor was told from shared clones. The chain was built from TRBV5-5 and TRBJ2-7; D gene: possibly TRBD2, on 5 matching bases. The sequenced sample was PBMCs or a T cell subset sorted from them (not recorded which). This receptor carries the CDR3 CASSRSAPGLFYEQYV. The nucleotide sequence reads as follows: TGTGCCAGCAGTCGATCCGCCCCTGGACTCTTCTACGAGCAGTACGTC.